One and the same sample provided the 21 T cell receptor beta chains below, sequenced in a study of human T cells and chemical hapten exposure. TCRdb re-called the RACE reads with MiXCR, one entry per CDR3 protein. The repertoire holds more than 65,000 distinct CDR3 sequences, 30% to 35% seen once, with nearly 9% in the top ten. As to time point: patch test 1, 2 weeks after DPC sensitization. Treatment defined: therapeutic diphenylcyclopropenone sensitization with weekly scalp DPC. The sample was whole blood, taken in connection with sensitization to the hapten diphenylcyclopropenone (DPC). The receptors shown here come from a man aged 40-55 years with alopecia areata. Some clones in this sample may be carry-over from other donors' samples.

About this clonotype: A much larger clone differs from this one at a single base, so this may be a read error. The CDR3 end shows no conserved phenylalanine or tryptophan, and so a read error is likely. The chain is built from TRBV27 and TRBJ2-7; D gene ambiguous. Germline loops: CDR1 MNHEY, CDR2 SMNVEV (reference sequence). The V end lost 8 bases, the J end lost 5 bases, and 10 bases lay between the germline ends. The CDR3 sequence is 11 residues long. In nucleotides, the CDR3 is TGTGCCAGCTCCTCAGAGAACGAGCAGTACTTA. Amino acids: CASSSENEQYL.

The chain links TRBV12-3 or TRBV12-4 to TRBJ2-3, with D possibly being TRBD2 (5 bases). CDR3 length equals 13 residues. V lost 0 bases and J lost 5, with 6 bases in between. The CDR3 DNA follows: TGTGCCAGCAGTTTAGCCCGGGGAGATACGCAGTATTTT. Translating it yields CASSLARGDTQYF.

The rearrangement joins TRBV7-6 to TRBJ1-2, with D maybe TRBD1 (6 bases). The CDR3 loop spans 17 amino acids. Trimming cost V 4 bases and J 2 bases, with 20 bases left between them. Per germline, CDR1 SGHVS and CDR2 FNYEAQ. CDR3 sequence: CASSSQVGGAGNYGYTF. The DNA of the CDR3 is TGTGCCAGCAGCTCCCAGGTGGGGGGGGCAGGCAACTATGGCTACACCTTC.

The V and J genes are TRBV27 and TRBJ2-4, with 7 bases matching TRBD2. Trimming removed 5 bases from V and 7 bases from J; junction bases left unmatched: 8. The CDR3 length is 14 residues. CDR1 and CDR2 (germline): MNHEY, SMNVEV (reference sequence). The CDR3 region is CASSPPGLPNIQYF. CDR3 coding DNA: TGTGCCAGCAGTCCCCCGGGACTACCTAACATTCAGTACTTC.

This clonotype has only a few counts. CDR3 protein: CASSFLRRTENYGYTF. The CDR3 region has the DNA TGTGCCAGCAGCTTTCTTAGAAGGACAGAAAACTATGGCTACACCTTC. The chain carries TRBV7-9 and TRBJ1-2, with D possibly being TRBD1 (6 bases). The CDR3 totals 16 residues. Looked up from germline, CDR1 is SEHNR and CDR2 is FQNEAQ (reference sequence). Between the trimmed V and J ends, which lost 3 bases and 2 bases, there was a span of 16 bases.

This clonotype was seen only a few times. This chain links TRBV27 with TRBJ2-1; 16 bases match TRBD2. Trimming at V came to 6 bases and at J to 8 bases, leaving 7 bases not matched to a gene. The CDR3 spans 16 residues. The V gene's germline CDR1 is MNHEY and CDR2 SMNVEV (reference sequence). The CDR3 nucleotides read TGTGCCAGCAGCCCCGGGACTAGCGGGAGGGAGCATGAGCAGTTCTTC. Translating gives CASSPGTSGREHEQFF.

The chain employs TRBV6-5 and TRBJ1-2, with unresolved D. Germline loops: CDR1 MNHEY, CDR2 SVGAGI. The CDR3 contains 12 residues. The V and J ends lost 2 bases and 2 bases respectively, with 3 bases between them. This CDR3 reads CASSYRNYGYTF. CDR3 DNA sequence: TGTGCCAGCAGTTACAGAAACTATGGCTACACCTTC.

This clonotype has just a few counts. The chain recombines TRBV28 with TRBJ1-1; maybe TRBD1 (5 bases). Germline CDR1 MDHEN, CDR2 SYDVKM. This CDR3 is built from 11 residues. Trimming removed 3 bases at V and 10 bases at J, with 9 bases between. The CDR3 is CASSFGGGAFF. CDR3 in DNA: TGTGCCAGCAGTTTTGGGGGAGGAGCTTTCTTT.

This chain uses TRBV6-1 with TRBJ1-5, with D possibly matching TRBD1 (6 bases). The V end lost 4 bases, the J end lost 4 bases, and 11 bases lay between the germline ends. Per the germline V gene, CDR1 is MNHNS and CDR2 is SASEGT. The CDR3 totals 14 residues. The CDR3 coding sequence is TGTGCCAGCAGTGCGAACAGGGCGAATCAGCCCCAGCATTTT. Its translation is CASSANRANQPQHF.

This clonotype turned up a few times. The chain is built from TRBV20-1 and TRBJ2-6, with 7 bases that match TRBD2. V gave up 0 bases and J gave up 0 bases; unmatched junction bases: 8. The germline V gene has CDR1 DFQATT and CDR2 SNEGSKA (reference sequence). The CDR3 covers 18 residues. CDR3 nucleotides: TGCAGTGCTAGAGATAGACGGGGAGGGAGCTCTGGGGCCAACGTCCTGACTTTC. Protein: CSARDRRGGSSGANVLTF.

This clonotype was seen a few times. The chain combines TRBV14 with TRBJ2-7; D not resolved. Trimming took 2 bases from V and 4 from J, leaving 9 bases between them. Germline V lookup: CDR1 SGHDN, CDR2 FVKESK. The CDR3 is 13 amino acids. CDR3 loop: CASSQSSRYEQYF. The CDR3 nucleotides read TGTGCCAGCAGCCAAAGTTCCAGATACGAGCAGTACTTC.

This chain links TRBV7-2 with TRBJ1-1; D gene ambiguous. Trimming left V 1 base short and J 1 base short, with 13 bases between. The CDR3 length is 16 residues. In germline, CDR1 is SGHTA, CDR2 FQGNSA. This chain's CDR3 is CASSLVFGRQNTEAFF. CDR3 nucleotide sequence: TGTGCCAGCAGCTTAGTCTTCGGCAGGCAGAACACTGAAGCTTTCTTT.

The genes are TRBV6-6 and TRBJ2-3; D is uncertain. V was pared by 6 bases and J by 1 base, with 17 bases between. Germline CDR1 MNHNY, CDR2 SVGAGI (reference sequence). The CDR3 length is 16 residues. The CDR3 spells CASSTVPSFGTDTQYF. The CDR3 DNA reads as TGTGCCAGCAGCACCGTACCTTCGTTTGGCACAGATACGCAGTATTTT.

There are a few counts of this clonotype. The V call is TRBV7-2, the J call TRBJ1-2; D is ambiguous. This CDR3 contains 12 residues. V lost 3 bases and J 7 bases, leaving 9 bases between the germline ends. Germline V CDR1 and CDR2: SGHTA, FQGNSA. CDR3 residues: CASSFRTSGYTF. As DNA, the CDR3 is TGTGCCAGCAGCTTTCGAACGTCTGGCTACACCTTC.

DNA of the CDR3: TGTGCCAGCAGCTGGACAGCTAACTATGGCTACACCTTC. Translated: CASSWTANYGYTF. The chain joins TRBV7-9 to TRBJ1-2; D possibly corresponds to TRBD1 (6 bases). In germline, CDR1 is SEHNR, CDR2 FQNEAQ (reference sequence). The V end lost 4 bases, the J end lost 0 bases, and 6 bases lay between the germline ends. The CDR3 contains 13 residues.

The chain has TRBV19 and TRBJ2-5; TRBD2 is a possible D gene (6 bases). Germline assignment: CDR1 LNHDA and CDR2 SQIVND (reference sequence). The CDR3 extends over 12 amino acids. Trimming took off 10 bases at V and 4 bases at J, with 13 bases between the two ends. The CDR3 is CATGGYGETQYF. The CDR3 region has the DNA TGTGCCACTGGAGGGTATGGAGAGACCCAGTACTTC.

This chain links TRBV5-1 with TRBJ2-5; D possibly corresponds to TRBD2 (7 bases). Trimming took off 0 bases at V and 5 bases at J, with 8 bases between the two ends. Germline CDR1 is SGHRS and CDR2 is YFSETQ. The CDR3 consists of 13 residues. The CDR3 sequence: CASSLGGGETQYF. Written as DNA, the CDR3 is TGCGCCAGCAGCTTGGGCGGGGGCGAGACCCAGTACTTC.

The chain joins TRBV4-3 to TRBJ1-2; D is possibly TRBD1 (6 bases). Trimming took off 1 base at V and 2 bases at J, with 14 bases between the two ends. The CDR3 extends over 16 amino acids. The V gene's germline CDR1 is LGHNA and CDR2 YSLEER. The CDR3 bases are TGCGCCAGCAGCCAAGCTCCCAGGGGCAGCAACTATGGCTACACCTTC. Its translation: CASSQAPRGSNYGYTF.

V and J are TRBV25-1 and TRBJ2-1; TRBD2 matches 14 bases. Trimming cost V 4 bases and J 6 bases; bases outside gene matches: 2. The germline V gene has CDR1 MGHDK and CDR2 SYGVNS. This CDR3 region has 15 residues. The CDR3 DNA reads as TGTGCCAGCAGTGTGGGACTAGCGGGAGCCAATGAGCAGTTCTTC. This sequence encodes CASSVGLAGANEQFF.

The V call is TRBV7-2, the J call TRBJ2-1, with 9 bases aligning to TRBD1. The CDR3 has 16 amino acids. CDR1 SGHTA and CDR2 FQGNSA come from the germline V gene. Unmatched junction bases numbered 2, after V lost 0 bases and J lost 2 bases. CDR3: CASSLAGQGTYNEQFF. The CDR3 DNA reads as TGTGCCAGCAGCTTAGCAGGACAGGGGACCTACAATGAGCAGTTCTTC.

This sequence joins TRBV9 and TRBJ2-7; 7 positions match TRBD1. The V segment lost 4 bases and the J segment 2 bases; nucleotides outside the gene matches: 6. The CDR3 loop spans 14 amino acids. The germline V gene has CDR1 SGDLS and CDR2 YYNGEE. The CDR3 DNA reads TGTGCCAGCAGCCCCTCTGGGACAGCCTACGAGCAGTACTTC. This codes for CASSPSGTAYEQYF.